This is a list of T cell receptor beta chains from one sample in a study of shared clonotypes between healthy human individuals. The method was immunoSEQ multiplex PCR; TCRdb's version includes in-frame clones alone and lacks a portion of them. The sample holds some 550,000 clones, roughly 97% seen once. Sequencing was done on a sample of naive CD4+ T cells sorted from blood. Receptor source: a woman younger than 45 in good health. Both conserved end residues are part of each CDR3. The order of the fields is clone size, D gene, V gene, J gene, CDR3 DNA, CDR3 protein. A D gene is named only where the DNA matches it firmly. Clone size, where shown, is once, few, many, or a class for clones that have expanded.

-	TRBD1	TRBV18	TRBJ2-7	TGTGCCAGCTTTCGGGACAGGACCTCCTACGAGCAGTACTTC	CASFRDRTSYEQYF
-	-	TRBV27	TRBJ1-2	TGTGCCAGCAGACCGACAGTTAACTATGGCTACACCTTC	CASRPTVNYGYTF
-	-	TRBV5-1	TRBJ2-7	TGCGCCAGCCAGGTGGGTAGTTCGAACTACGAGCAGTACTTC	CASQVGSSNYEQYF
-	-	TRBV7-2	TRBJ2-7	TGTGCCAGCAGCTACCTAGGCGGCGAGTACGAGCAGTACTTC	CASSYLGGEYEQYF
-	-	TRBV5-4	TRBJ2-7	TGTGCCAGCAGCTTGGTTAATTCCTACGAGCAGTACTTC	CASSLVNSYEQYF
-	TRBD2	TRBV7-9	TRBJ2-1	TGTGCCAGCAGCCCACGACTAGCGGGAGGCCTTTACAGTGAGCAGTTCTTC	CASSPRLAGGLYSEQFF
-	-	TRBV4-1	TRBJ2-5	TGCGCCAGCAGTAAGGTTGAAAGGGAGACCCAGTACTTC	CASSKVERETQYF
-	-	TRBV28	TRBJ1-3	TGTGCCAGCACCGTTTGGGCAGGATCAAACACCATATATTTT	CASTVWAGSNTIYF
-	-	TRBV5-8	TRBJ2-2	TGTGCCAGCAGCTTCGGGGGCCACACCGGGGAGCTGTTTTTT	CASSFGGHTGELFF
-	-	TRBV4-1	TRBJ1-1	TGCGCCAGCAGCCAAGAGGGGACACAGAACACTGAAGCTTTCTTT	CASSQEGTQNTEAFF
-	-	TRBV6-5	TRBJ1-5	TGTGCCAGCAGTCAGTCCGGGACAATAGATCAGCCCCAGCATTTT	CASSQSGTIDQPQHF
-	-	TRBV5-1	TRBJ2-7	TGCGCCAGCAGCTTGGCCGAAGGTGTCACCTACGAGCAGTACTTC	CASSLAEGVTYEQYF
-	-	TRBV5-6	TRBJ2-5	TGTGCCAGCAGCTTGGTAGGGGGGGAGACCCAGTACTTC	CASSLVGGETQYF
-	-	TRBV28	TRBJ1-5	TGTGCCAGCAGTTTATCGGCAGGGTTGACTCAGCCCCAGCATTTT	CASSLSAGLTQPQHF
-	TRBD2	TRBV7-9	TRBJ2-1	TGTGCCAGCAGCGACGTAGCGGGAGGTTTCGATGAGCAGTTCTTC	CASSDVAGGFDEQFF
-	TRBD2	TRBV10-3	TRBJ2-7	TGTGCTTCAGAAAAGGGGACTAGCGGAAACTACGAGCAGTACTTC	CASEKGTSGNYEQYF
-	TRBD2	TRBV29-1	TRBJ2-5	TGCAGCCCCCACTTGAGAGAGGGACTAGCGGGAGCCGGGGAGACCCAGTACTTC	CSPHLREGLAGAGETQYF
once	-	TRBV5-1	TRBJ1-1	TGCGCCAGCAGCAACAACAGGGATTACACTGAAGCTTTCTTT	CASSNNRDYTEAFF
-	-	TRBV7-6	TRBJ2-7	TGTGCCAGCAGCTTAAGGGAATCTACCTACGAGCAGTACTTC	CASSLRESTYEQYF
-	-	TRBV19	TRBJ2-5	TGTGCCAGTAGTACGGTTCCAATTGGGGGGACCCAGTACTTC	CASSTVPIGGTQYF
-	-	TRBV5-1	TRBJ1-4	TGCGCCAGCAGCTTGGCCTCGGGGGGACGTGAAAAACTGTTTTTT	CASSLASGGREKLFF
once	-	TRBV7-8	TRBJ2-7	TGTGCCAGCAGCTTAATGCAGGGGTCCAACTACGAGCAGTACTTC	CASSLMQGSNYEQYF
-	-	TRBV12-2	TRBJ2-2	TGTGCAAGTCGCTTACCGGATGAGCGGGGCAACACCGGGGAGCTGTTTTTT	CASRLPDERGNTGELFF
-	-	TRBV7-7	TRBJ2-2	TGTGCCAGCAGCTACGGGACACCTAACACCGGGGAGCTGTTTTTT	CASSYGTPNTGELFF
-	TRBD1	TRBV7-8	TRBJ2-1	TGTGCCAGCAGCCCCCCGCCACGGGAACAGGGGGGTGAGCAGTTCTTC	CASSPPPREQGGEQFF
-	-	TRBV18	TRBJ2-2	TGTGCCAGCTTCCCGGTCACCGGGGAGCTGTTTTTT	CASFPVTGELFF